This T cell receptor beta chain comes out of a study of T cells after yellow fever vaccination. Findings and limits, study-wide: Peaking on day 5 versus 15, the secondary response was faster but weaker.

MiXCR, run by TCRdb on the 5' RACE reads, gives a single entry per CDR3 protein. The table has some 300,000 distinct CDR3 sequences, 7% to 10% seen once. This clonotype came up many times. The antigen is unknown. V lost 2 bases and J lost 5, with 5 bases in between. The CDR3 extends over 12 amino acids. From germline, CDR1 is MNHNS and CDR2 SASEGT. The source material was PBMCs, sampled approximately 47 days after the first yellow fever vaccination. The clonotype comes from a man in his late teens or twenties who received the YFV17D yellow fever vaccine. V is TRBV6-1 and J is TRBJ2-3; D gene unclear. The CDR3 DNA reads as TGTGCCAGCAGTGAATGGGAAGATACGCAGTATTTT. Protein product: CASSEWEDTQYF.